The 8 T cell receptor beta chains reported below all come from one sample, sequenced in a study of shared clonotypes between healthy human individuals. CD45RO-negative CD8 cells positively selected for CCR7 made up the naive population, which excluded terminally differentiated effector memory CD45RA+ cells. The repertoire was sequenced with immunoSEQ multiplex PCR; TCRdb's copy has only in-frame clones and lacks some. The repertoire holds 2 million to 2.5 million clones, with more than 85% as singletons. Sequencing used naive CD8+ T cells from PBMCs. Receptors were obtained from a man aged 18 to 29 in good health. Some clones in this sample may be carry-over from other donors' samples.

The rearrangement links TRBV29-1 to TRBJ1-1, with no clear D. Germline CDR1 and CDR2: SQVTM and ANQGSEA. The CDR3 covers 11 residues. V was pared by 6 bases and J by 6 bases, with 11 bases between. The CDR3 DNA reads as TGCAGCGTGTTAGCGAGCGCTGAAGCTTTCTTT. It translates to CSVLASAEAFF.

A single count supports this clone. The chain joins TRBV13 to TRBJ2-7, with 9 bases identical to TRBD2. J gave up 5 bases and V 3 bases, and 5 bases lay outside the gene matches. Germline V gene lookup returns CDR1 PRHDT and CDR2 FYEKMQ (reference sequence). The CDR3 has 14 residues. CDR3 sequence: CASSLRGGRNEQYF. CDR3 nucleotides: TGTGCCAGCAGCTTGCGGGGGGGGCGGAACGAGCAGTACTTC.

Of note for this clone: The sample carries other DNA sequences with the same CDR3. The chain couples TRBV4-1 to TRBJ2-7, with 7 bases aligning to TRBD2. The CDR3 runs to 14 residues. The germline V gene has CDR1 MGHRA and CDR2 YSYEKL. The J segment lost 2 bases and the V segment lost 3 bases, leaving 4 bases of the junction unmatched. Here the CDR3 reads CASSQDGLAYEQYF. CDR3 bases: TGCGCCAGCAGCCAGGACGGACTAGCCTACGAGCAGTACTTC.

This rearrangement joins TRBV7-9 to TRBJ1-5, with 7 bases lining up with TRBD1. V trimming: 4 bases; J trimming: 4 bases; junction bases outside the gene matches: 10. The CDR3 has 16 amino acids. Germline CDR1 reads SEHNR; CDR2 reads FQNEAQ (reference sequence). The CDR3 DNA follows: TGTGCCAGCAGCTCACCCGGGGGGACAGCTAATCAGCCCCAGCATTTT. Translated, it gives CASSSPGGTANQPQHF.

The rearrangement uses TRBV13 and TRBJ2-3; TRBD2 agrees at 10 bases. Germline CDR1 reads PRHDT; CDR2 reads FYEKMQ (reference sequence). Trimming cost V 3 bases and J 4 bases; bases outside gene matches: 4. The CDR3 runs to 15 residues. CDR3 sequence: CASSFLAGGSDTQYF. As DNA, the CDR3 is TGTGCCAGCAGCTTTTTAGCGGGAGGATCAGATACGCAGTATTTT.

The chain carries TRBV19 and TRBJ2-7; 8 nucleotides align to TRBD2. The V segment lost 5 bases and the J segment 3 bases; nucleotides outside the gene matches: 9. Germline V gene lookup returns CDR1 LNHDA and CDR2 SQIVND (reference sequence). The CDR3 consists of 15 residues. CDR3 sequence reads: CASSVSGSIRYEQYF. The CDR3 region has the DNA TGTGCCAGTAGTGTCAGCGGGAGTATCCGCTACGAGCAGTACTTC.

This sequence joins TRBV5-1 and TRBJ2-1, with D unclear. V lost 4 bases and J 9 bases, leaving 14 bases between the germline ends. CDR1 and CDR2 (germline): SGHRS, YFSETQ. The CDR3 runs 13 residues. The CDR3 DNA reads as TGCGCCAGCAGCCCCGGTTCAGTGCTTGAGCAGTTCTTC. Protein: CASSPGSVLEQFF. Using reference TRBV5-1 and TRBJ2-1 for the parts outside the CDR3, the full variable domain is KAGVTQTPRYLIKTRGQQVTLSCSPISGHRSVSWYQQTPGQGLQFLFEYFSETQRNKGNFPGRFSGRQFSNSRSEMNVSTLELGDSALYLCASSPGSVLEQFFGPGTRLTVL.

This chain uses TRBV9 with TRBJ1-1; maybe TRBD1 (5 bases). This CDR3 region has 13 residues. Trimming removed 3 bases from V and 6 bases from J, with 12 bases in between. Looked up from germline, CDR1 is SGDLS and CDR2 is YYNGEE. The CDR3 reads CASSATARAEAFF. Here the CDR3 DNA reads TGTGCCAGCAGCGCGACAGCGCGGGCTGAAGCTTTCTTT.